What follows are 2 T cell receptor beta chains derived from one specimen sequenced in a study of CD8 T cells in ankylosing spondylitis. One entry per CDR3 protein results from TCRdb running MiXCR on the 5' RACE reads. The table lists under 300,000 distinct CDR3 sequences, roughly 10% of them singletons, with less than 7.5% in the top ten. Sequencing input: blood, either unsorted or a sorted T cell fraction (not recorded which). The origin of the receptors is a male donor with ankylosing spondylitis or in good health (not recorded which).

V is TRBV5-1 and J is TRBJ2-7; 9 bases are shared with TRBD2. This CDR3 is 14 amino acids long. CDR1 is SGHRS, CDR2 YFSETQ, per germline. Trimming took 4 bases from V and 4 from J; bases not matched to a gene: 6. The CDR3 loop reads CASSPGLASYEQYF. In DNA form, the CDR3 reads TGCGCCAGCAGCCCAGGACTAGCGAGTTACGAGCAGTACTTC.

The J gene is TRBJ1-2, the V gene TRBV20-1; 7 positions agree with TRBD1. The CDR3 loop spans 16 amino acids. V lost 0 bases and J lost 4; bases outside the gene matches: 11. The germline V gene has CDR1 DFQATT and CDR2 SNEGSKA (reference sequence). The CDR3 DNA reads TGCAGTGCTAGAGATGGCAGACAGGGTCGAAGCTATGGCTACACCTTC. Protein: CSARDGRQGRSYGYTF.